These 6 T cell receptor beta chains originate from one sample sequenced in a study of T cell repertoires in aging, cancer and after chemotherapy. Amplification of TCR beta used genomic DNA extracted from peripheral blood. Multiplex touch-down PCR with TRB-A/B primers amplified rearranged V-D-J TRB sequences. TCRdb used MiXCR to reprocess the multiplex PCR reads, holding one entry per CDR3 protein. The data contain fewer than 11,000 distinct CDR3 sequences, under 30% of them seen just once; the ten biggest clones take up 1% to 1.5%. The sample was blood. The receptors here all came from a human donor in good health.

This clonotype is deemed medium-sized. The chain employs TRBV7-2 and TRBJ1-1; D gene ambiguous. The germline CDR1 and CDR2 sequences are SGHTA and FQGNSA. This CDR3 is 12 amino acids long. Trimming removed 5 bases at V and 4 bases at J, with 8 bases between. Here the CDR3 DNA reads TGTGCCAGCAGCATGACGGGCACTGAAGCTTTCTTT. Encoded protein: CASSMTGTEAFF.

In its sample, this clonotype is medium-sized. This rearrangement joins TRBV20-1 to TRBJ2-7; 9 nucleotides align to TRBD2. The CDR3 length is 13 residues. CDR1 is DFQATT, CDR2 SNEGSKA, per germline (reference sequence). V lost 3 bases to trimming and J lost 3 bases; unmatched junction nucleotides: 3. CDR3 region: CSASSGRIYEQYF. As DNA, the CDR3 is TGCAGTGCTAGTAGCGGGAGAATCTACGAGCAGTACTTC.

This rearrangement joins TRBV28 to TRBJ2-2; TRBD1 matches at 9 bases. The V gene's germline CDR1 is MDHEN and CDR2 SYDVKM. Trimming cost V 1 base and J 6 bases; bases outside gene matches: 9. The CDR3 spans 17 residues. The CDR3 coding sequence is TGTGCCAGCAGTTTATACGGGACAGGGAGTAAGGCCGGGGAGCTGTTTTTT. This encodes CASSLYGTGSKAGELFF.

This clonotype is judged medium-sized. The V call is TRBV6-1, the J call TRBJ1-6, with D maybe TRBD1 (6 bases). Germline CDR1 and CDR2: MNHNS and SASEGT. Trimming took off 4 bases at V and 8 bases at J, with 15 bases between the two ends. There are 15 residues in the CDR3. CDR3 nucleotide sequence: TGTGCCAGCAGTGTCGACAGGTCTGGCTATTCACCCCTCCACTTT. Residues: CASSVDRSGYSPLHF.

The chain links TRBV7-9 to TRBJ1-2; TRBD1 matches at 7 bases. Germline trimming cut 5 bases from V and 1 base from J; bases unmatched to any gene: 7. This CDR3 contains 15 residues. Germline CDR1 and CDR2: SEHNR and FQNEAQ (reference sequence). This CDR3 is CASSPTGAINYGYTF. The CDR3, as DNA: TGTGCCAGCAGCCCCACAGGGGCGATTAACTATGGCTACACCTTC. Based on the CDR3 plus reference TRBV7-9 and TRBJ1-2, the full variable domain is DTGVSQNPRHKITKRGQNVTFRCDPISEHNRLYWYRQTLGQGPEFLTYFQNEAQLEKSRLLSDRFSAERPKGSFSTLEIQRTEQGDSAMYLCASSPTGAINYGYTFGSGTRLTVV.

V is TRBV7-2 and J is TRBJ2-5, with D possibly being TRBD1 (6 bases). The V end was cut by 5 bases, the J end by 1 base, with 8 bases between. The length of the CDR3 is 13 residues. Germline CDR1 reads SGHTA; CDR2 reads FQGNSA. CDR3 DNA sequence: TGTGCCAGCAGCCCGACAGGCCAAGAGACCCAGTACTTC. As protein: CASSPTGQETQYF.